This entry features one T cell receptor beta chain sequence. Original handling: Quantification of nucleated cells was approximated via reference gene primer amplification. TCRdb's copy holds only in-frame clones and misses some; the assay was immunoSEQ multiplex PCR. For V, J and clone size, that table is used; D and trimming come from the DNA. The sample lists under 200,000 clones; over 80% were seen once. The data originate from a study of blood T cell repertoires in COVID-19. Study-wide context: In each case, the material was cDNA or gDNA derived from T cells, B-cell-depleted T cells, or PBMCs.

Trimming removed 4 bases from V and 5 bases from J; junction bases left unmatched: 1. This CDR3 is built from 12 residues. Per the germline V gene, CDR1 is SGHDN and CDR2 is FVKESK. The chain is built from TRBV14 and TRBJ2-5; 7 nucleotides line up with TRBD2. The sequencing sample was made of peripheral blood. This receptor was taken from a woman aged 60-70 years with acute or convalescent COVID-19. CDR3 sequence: CASSRSGETQYF. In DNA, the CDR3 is TGTGCCAGCAGCCGTAGCGGGGAGACCCAGTACTTC.